These T cell receptor beta chains were read from a single sample in a study of T cells in Graves' hyperthyroidism and ophthalmopathy. One entry per CDR3 protein results from TCRdb running MiXCR on the multiplex PCR reads. The repertoire consists of around 800,000 distinct CDR3 sequences, with about two fifths occurring once and the leading ten covering 8.9%. Sequencing was carried out using blood. The receptors originated from a young man with Graves' hyperthyroidism. CDR3s include the opening cysteine and the closing phenylalanine or tryptophan. The D gene is left open where the match is weak.

v_call,d_call,cdr3_aa
TRBV7-9,.,CASSRDYEHF
TRBV7-9,.,CASSLGEEQPQHF
TRBV7-9,TRBD2,CASSLPTTSGSDHVLTF
TRBV19,.,CASSMLGERQPQHF
TRBV6-5,.,CASSVSGGQPQHF
TRBV7-2,.,CASSLRGGNNSPLHF
TRBV29-1,.,CSVGAGASTDTQYF
TRBV7-9,TRBD1,CASSSRTGMMKTEAFF
TRBV19,TRBD1,CASNTRGSGTEAFF
TRBV19,TRBD1,CASSPMDRSYEQYF
TRBV7-9,.,CASSTWTEETQYF
TRBV7-9,TRBD1,CASSSTGDGPYEQYF
TRBV10-3,.,CASSEGGNTVYF
TRBV19,.,CASSTFDSNTEAVF
TRBV20-1,TRBD1,CSATPQYGTGQETQYF
TRBV6-6,.,CASSREEAFF
TRBV7-9,TRBD1,CASSYRGGGVGELFF
TRBV29-1,.,CSRGSLGYEQYF
TRBV7-8,TRBD2,CASSLTSRDYSYEQYF
TRBV10-3,TRBD2,CAIRSSGASSREQYF
TRBV7-2,TRBD2,CATKRGGASGEQYF
TRBV4-1,.,CASSQSAGGNSPLHF
TRBV28,.,CASSRPETASDVLTF
TRBV5-1,TRBD2,CASSLVAGGPTGELFF
TRBV7-7,.,CASSLGDTFNTGELFF
TRBV14,.,CAGTPRDNFDYTF
TRBV7-2,.,CASSFRRMNTEAFF
TRBV7-9,.,CASSYGGRVPDSGANVLTF
TRBV2,.,CASSEDSGYEQYF
TRBV4-1,.,CASSILQVASGYTF
TRBV19,TRBD1,CASSFDREEKLFF
TRBV9,.,CASSVAHYTGELFF
TRBV19,TRBD1,CARPRGQVYGYTF
TRBV9,.,CASSVDRDGRWANVLTF
TRBV12-3/TRBV12-4,.,CASSLAIRNTEAFF
TRBV20-1,.,CSAERRGGNTEAFF
TRBV29-1,.,CSPRRNTEAFF
TRBV2,.,CASRRGFQAVAEAFF
TRBV6-5,.,CASSYLLGGETQYF
TRBV19,.,CASTIYRPSGANVLTF
TRBV15,.,CATSRQNPAGGEEAFF
TRBV10-3,TRBD2,CAVGVSWEGEQYF
TRBV7-6,.,CASSFENQETQYF
TRBV4-1,.,CASSQERDSPLHF
TRBV2,.,CASSGARQAFNQPQHF
TRBV7-8,.,CASSSPLQPQHF
TRBV7-8,.,CASSSQTGIVETQYF
TRBV5-1,TRBD2,CASSVTSGGIYEQYF
TRBV2,TRBD2,CASSVAPPTSGQETQYF
TRBV25-1,.,CASSDVPGPSSLHF
TRBV19,.,CASSPFKESPLHF